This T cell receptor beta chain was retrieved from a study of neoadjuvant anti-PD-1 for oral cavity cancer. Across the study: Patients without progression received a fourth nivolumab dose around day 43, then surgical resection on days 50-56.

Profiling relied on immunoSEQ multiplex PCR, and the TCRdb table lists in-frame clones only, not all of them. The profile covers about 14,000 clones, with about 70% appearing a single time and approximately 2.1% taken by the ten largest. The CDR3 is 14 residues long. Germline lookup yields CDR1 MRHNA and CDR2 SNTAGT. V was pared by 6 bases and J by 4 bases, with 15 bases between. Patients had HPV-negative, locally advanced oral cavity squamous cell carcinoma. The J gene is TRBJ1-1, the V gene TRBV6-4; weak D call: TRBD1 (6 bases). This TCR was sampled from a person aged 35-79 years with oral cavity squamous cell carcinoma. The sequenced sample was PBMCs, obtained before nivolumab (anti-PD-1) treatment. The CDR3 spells CASRITGSSTEAFF. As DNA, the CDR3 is TGTGCCAGCAGAATCACAGGGTCGAGCACTGAAGCTTTCTTT.